This TCR beta chain was captured in a study of OX40 agonist ivuxolimab in advanced cancers. The wider study: Ivuxolimab, which patients received intravenously every 2 weeks, was dosed at 0.01 to 10 mg/kg.

This CDR3 has 16 amino acids. V was pared by 1 base and J by 4 bases, with 5 bases of the junction left unmatched. From germline, CDR1 is SGHAT and CDR2 FQDESV (reference sequence). Regarding the study as a whole: The study observed clonal expansion of CD4+ and CD8+ blood T cells by week 6 at 0.1 to 3.0 mg/kg.

Details on this clone: What it recognizes is unknown.

Autoimmune disease history or systemic immunosuppression was exclusionary. Sampling times: baseline, cycle 4 day 1, cycle 7 day 1. Libraries were prepared by immunoSEQ multiplex PCR; TCRdb keeps only in-frame clonotypes and omits some of them. The table includes 45,000 to 50,000 clones, approximately 91% detected once. This sequence originates from an adult with an advanced solid tumor such as melanoma, head and neck, liver or kidney cancer. This material consisted of CD4+ or CD8+ T cells sorted from blood, taken in a trial of the OX40 agonist ivuxolimab. This chain uses TRBV11-1 with TRBJ2-1; 9 bases align to TRBD2. CDR3 loop: CASSLDLAGVYNEQFF. In nucleotides, the CDR3 is TGTGCCAGCAGCTTAGACTTAGCGGGGGTATACAATGAGCAGTTCTTC.